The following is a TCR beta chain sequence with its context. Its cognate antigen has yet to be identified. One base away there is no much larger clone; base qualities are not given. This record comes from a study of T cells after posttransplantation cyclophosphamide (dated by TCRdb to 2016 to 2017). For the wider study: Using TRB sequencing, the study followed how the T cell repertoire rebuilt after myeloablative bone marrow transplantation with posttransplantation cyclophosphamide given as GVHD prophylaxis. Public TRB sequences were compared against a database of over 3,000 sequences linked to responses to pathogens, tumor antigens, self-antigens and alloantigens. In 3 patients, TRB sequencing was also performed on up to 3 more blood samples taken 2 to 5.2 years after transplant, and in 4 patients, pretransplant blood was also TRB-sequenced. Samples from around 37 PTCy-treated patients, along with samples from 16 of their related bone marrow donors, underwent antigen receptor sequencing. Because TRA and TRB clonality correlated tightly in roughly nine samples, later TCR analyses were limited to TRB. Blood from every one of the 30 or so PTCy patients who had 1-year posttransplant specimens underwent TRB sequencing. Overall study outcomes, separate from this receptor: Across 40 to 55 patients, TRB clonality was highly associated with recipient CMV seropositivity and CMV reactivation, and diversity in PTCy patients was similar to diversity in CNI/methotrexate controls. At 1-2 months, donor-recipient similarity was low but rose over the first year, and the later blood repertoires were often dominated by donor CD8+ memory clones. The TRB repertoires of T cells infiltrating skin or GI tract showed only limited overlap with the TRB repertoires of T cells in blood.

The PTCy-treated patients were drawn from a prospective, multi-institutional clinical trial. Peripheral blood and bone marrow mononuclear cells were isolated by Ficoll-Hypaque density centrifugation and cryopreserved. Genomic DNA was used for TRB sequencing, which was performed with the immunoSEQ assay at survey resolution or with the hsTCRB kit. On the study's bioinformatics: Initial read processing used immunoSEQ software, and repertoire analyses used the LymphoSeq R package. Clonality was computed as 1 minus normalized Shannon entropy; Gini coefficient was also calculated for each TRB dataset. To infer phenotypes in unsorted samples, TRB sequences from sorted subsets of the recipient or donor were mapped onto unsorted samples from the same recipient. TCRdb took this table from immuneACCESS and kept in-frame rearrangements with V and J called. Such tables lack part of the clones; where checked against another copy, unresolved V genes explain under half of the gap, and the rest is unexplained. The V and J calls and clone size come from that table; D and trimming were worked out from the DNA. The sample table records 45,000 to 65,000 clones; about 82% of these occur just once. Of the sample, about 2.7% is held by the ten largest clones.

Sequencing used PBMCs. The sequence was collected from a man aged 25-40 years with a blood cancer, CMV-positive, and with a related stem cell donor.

The sequenced DNA: TGTGCCTGGGCTTTTGAGATTCGACTAGCGCCCACCGGGGAGCTGTTTTTT. The encoded protein is CAWAFEIRLAPTGELFF. The V gene is TRBV30 and the J gene is TRBJ2-2; a stretch of 8 junction bases matches TRBD2. Counted from cysteine to phenylalanine, this CDR3 has 17 amino acids. Just the 51-base CDR3 DNA is kept, in frame starting at base 1. V and J are trimmed by 5 bases and 4 bases, and the gene matches miss 15 bases of the junction. Via the germline V gene (reference sequence), CDR1 is GTSNPN and CDR2 SVGIG.